The 10 T cell receptor beta chains given below trace back to one sample, sequenced in a study of blood T cell repertoires in COVID-19. The table came from immunoSEQ multiplex PCR; TCRdb's copy has only in-frame clones and leaves some out. Of about 73,000 clones in the sample, 80% to 85% were seen once. The sequencing sample was made of peripheral blood. The receptors were gathered from a man of 80 years or more with active or convalescent COVID-19.

This clone was detected only a few times. The chain joins TRBV5-1 to TRBJ1-1; maybe TRBD1 (6 bases). The CDR3 covers 20 residues. Per germline, CDR1 SGHRS and CDR2 YFSETQ. Trimming took 0 bases from V and 0 from J, leaving 24 bases between them. The CDR3 sequence: CASSLVDRLRSRDMNTEAFF. CDR3 DNA: TGCGCCAGCAGCTTGGTAGATCGATTACGGTCCAGGGACATGAACACTGAAGCTTTCTTT.

The V call is TRBV5-6, the J call TRBJ1-5; TRBD1 matches at 7 bases. The CDR3 has 15 amino acids. V dropped 6 bases and J dropped 1; count of bases not matched to a gene: 7. Looked up from germline, CDR1 is SGHDT and CDR2 is YYEEEE. The CDR3 here is CASTSTGESNQPQHF. Here the CDR3 DNA reads TGTGCCAGCACCTCCACAGGGGAAAGCAATCAGCCCCAGCATTTT.

This clone was observed a few times. V usage is TRBV10-3 and J usage is TRBJ2-2; 9 bases fit TRBD1. After removal of 4 bases from V and 0 bases from J, the junction contained 6 bases not matched to a gene. CDR3 length: 17 amino acids. Germline CDR1 ENHRY, CDR2 SYGVKD. The DNA of the CDR3 is TGTGCCATCAGTGCCCAGACAGGGGGTGCGAACACCGGGGAGCTGTTTTTT. Translated: CAISAQTGGANTGELFF.

This chain connects TRBV12-3 or TRBV12-4 to TRBJ2-7; 8 positions match TRBD1. The CDR3 is 12 amino acids. J lost 12 bases, V lost 1 base, and 5 bases had no gene match. The CDR3: CASSLGSGQGYF. The CDR3 DNA reads as TGTGCCAGCAGTTTAGGGTCCGGACAGGGGTACTTC.

The V gene is TRBV5-5, the J gene TRBJ2-5, with a weak D call TRBD2 (5 bases). Trimming removed 4 bases from V and 5 bases from J, with 15 bases in between. Germline-derived CDR1 and CDR2 are SGHKS and YYEKEE (reference sequence). CDR3 length equals 14 residues. The CDR3 sequence is CASSPSWFMETQYF. Here the CDR3 DNA reads TGTGCCAGCAGCCCTAGCTGGTTTATGGAGACCCAGTACTTC.

The J gene is TRBJ2-7, the V gene TRBV5-4, with 7 bases that match TRBD1. The CDR3 contains 16 residues. Trimming at V came to 4 bases and at J to 0 bases, leaving 10 bases not matched to a gene. Germline CDR1 is SGHNT and CDR2 is YYREEE (reference sequence). The CDR3 coding sequence is TGTGCCAGCAGCCCCGGTGGGGGACAGACCTCCTACGAGCAGTACTTC. This sequence encodes CASSPGGGQTSYEQYF.

In its sample, this clone was seen once. In DNA, the CDR3 is TGTGCCAGCAGCCCAGACACAGGGGGATCTGGCTACACCTTC. Its protein is CASSPDTGGSGYTF. The chain carries TRBV7-9 and TRBJ1-2; 8 bases align to TRBD1. Unmatched junction bases numbered 9, after V lost 5 bases and J lost 7 bases. The CDR3 length is 14 residues. From germline, CDR1 is SEHNR and CDR2 FQNEAQ (reference sequence).

J is TRBJ1-5 and V is TRBV2; 7 bases align to TRBD1. Looked up from germline, CDR1 is SNHLY and CDR2 is FYNNEI. The CDR3 has 14 residues. The J segment lost 5 bases and the V segment lost 8 bases, leaving 9 bases of the junction unmatched. CDR3 in amino acids: CASRRQGGHQPQHF. The CDR3 DNA sequence: TGTGCCAGCCGCCGACAGGGCGGACATCAGCCCCAGCATTTT.

This chain uses TRBV6-2 or TRBV6-3 with TRBJ2-2; no definite D call. V lost 4 bases, J lost 4 bases, and 16 bases lay in between. The V gene's germline CDR1 is MNHEY and CDR2 SVGEGT. There are 16 residues in the CDR3. The CDR3 here is CASSSPSLGGTGELFF. Here the CDR3 DNA reads TGTGCCAGCAGTTCCCCCAGCCTAGGCGGCACCGGGGAGCTGTTTTTT.

Here the CDR3 DNA reads TGTGCCAGCAGACGGACAGGGCCCAACACCGGGGAGCTGTTTTTT. Translation gives CASRRTGPNTGELFF. The gene calls are TRBV6-5 and TRBJ2-2, with 8 bases that match TRBD1. The CDR3 is made up of 15 amino acids. Looked up from germline, CDR1 is MNHEY and CDR2 is SVGAGI. V dropped 6 bases and J dropped 2; count of bases not matched to a gene: 5.